Following are 6 T cell receptor beta chains from one sample sequenced in a study of T cell responses to AZD1222 COVID-19 vaccine. Clones were sequenced by immunoSEQ multiplex PCR, and TCRdb holds only the in-frame ones, with some missing. The table has 130,000 or so clones, approximately 88% seen once. The sample was peripheral blood, taken on day 0 of AZD1222 vaccination. The source of these receptors is an adult in good health.

V is TRBV24-1 and J is TRBJ2-7, with 10 positions matching TRBD1. Per the germline V gene, CDR1 is KGHDR and CDR2 is SFDVKD. The CDR3 contains 15 residues. V shed 3 bases, J shed 3 bases, and the junction held 4 bases outside the gene matches. CDR3 residues: CATSDPGTGDYEQYF. CDR3 DNA sequence: TGTGCCACCAGTGATCCCGGGACAGGGGACTACGAGCAGTACTTC.

The gene calls are TRBV7-2 and TRBJ2-7, with D hard to call. CDR3 length equals 14 residues. Germline V lookup: CDR1 SGHTA, CDR2 FQGNSA. The V gene lost 5 bases and the J gene lost 3 bases, with 14 bases spanning the gap. CDR3 protein: CASSQEVFNYEQYF. CDR3 DNA sequence: TGTGCCAGCAGCCAAGAAGTTTTTAACTACGAGCAGTACTTC. Looking up the rest from reference TRBV7-2 and TRBJ2-7 gives the full variable domain: GAGVSQSPSNKVTEKGKDVELRCDPISGHTALYWYRQSLGQGLEFLIYFQGNSAPDKSGLPSDRFSAERTGGSVSTLTIQRTQQEDSAVYLCASSQEVFNYEQYFGPGTRLTVT.

This chain links TRBV5-6 with TRBJ2-1, with TRBD1 identical over 7 bases. V shed 2 bases, J shed 7 bases, and the junction held 6 bases outside the gene matches. In germline, CDR1 is SGHDT, CDR2 YYEEEE. The CDR3 spans 14 residues. The CDR3 nucleotides read TGTGCCAGCAGCTTTTCGACAGGGCTGAATGAGCAGTTCTTC. Translating gives CASSFSTGLNEQFF.

The V call is TRBV19, the J call TRBJ1-1, with D possibly being TRBD1 (6 bases). Between the trimmed V and J ends, which lost 3 bases and 0 bases, there was a span of 20 bases. CDR1 LNHDA and CDR2 SQIVND come from the germline V gene (reference sequence). This CDR3 is 18 amino acids long. DNA of the CDR3: TGTGCCAGTAGTATTGTATTGAGGATTAAGGGGGTGAACACTGAAGCTTTCTTT. It codes for CASSIVLRIKGVNTEAFF. Supplemented by reference TRBV19 and TRBJ1-1, the full variable domain reads DGGITQSPKYLFRKEGQNVTLSCEQNLNHDAMYWYRQDPGQGLRLIYYSQIVNDFQKGDIAEGYSVSREKKESFPLTVTSAQKNPTAFYLCASSIVLRIKGVNTEAFFGQGTRLTVV.

This chain connects TRBV6-5 to TRBJ1-2; D is uncertain. The CDR3 totals 13 residues. Germline assignment: CDR1 MNHEY and CDR2 SVGAGI. V dropped 11 bases and J dropped 4 bases, with 17 bases sitting between them. This CDR3 reads CAATSGFLYGYTF. The CDR3 bases are TGTGCCGCCACGTCCGGGTTCCTCTATGGCTACACCTTC.

This chain connects TRBV5-4 to TRBJ2-7; possibly TRBD2 for D (5 bases). Germline CDR1 is SGHNT and CDR2 is YYREEE (reference sequence). The CDR3 consists of 13 residues. V was pared by 4 bases and J by 4 bases, with 12 bases between. The chain's CDR3 is CASSMTNGYEQYF. CDR3 coding DNA: TGTGCCAGCAGCATGACTAACGGGTACGAGCAGTACTTC.